The next 21 T cell receptor beta chains were all read from a single sample in a study of blood T cells in healthy people across ages. With a J-beta primer mix and a sample-barcoded 5' primer, a second PCR ran about 7 to 12 cycles. TCRdb processed the 5' RACE reads anew with MiXCR; each CDR3 protein has one entry. Of fewer than 950,000 distinct CDR3 sequences in the sample, less than 70% are singletons; the top ten hold approximately 40%. The sample taken for sequencing was blood. These receptors came from an elderly man in good health.

V gene TRBV9 combines with J gene TRBJ2-5, with unresolved D. V was shortened by 3 bases and J by 11 bases, with 23 bases between the two germline ends. Germline-derived CDR1 and CDR2 are SGDLS and YYNGEE. This CDR3 comprises 15 residues. CDR3 nucleotides: TGTGCCAGCAGCGCGAACGTTGGTTCCTACAATGAGCAGTACTTC. Its translation is CASSANVGSYNEQYF.

The V call is TRBV12-3 or TRBV12-4, the J call TRBJ1-6, with 9 bases lining up with TRBD1. This CDR3 has 14 amino acids. With 6 bases clipped from V and 14 bases from J, the junction kept 11 bases outside the gene matches. CDR3 sequence reads: CASRPGQGVRTLHF. The CDR3 bases are TGTGCCAGCAGGCCGGGACAGGGTGTTCGGACCCTCCACTTT.

This clonotype was counted many times. This may come from a read error, since a much larger clone is one base off. The rearrangement joins TRBV7-2 to TRBJ1-2; TRBD1 aligns across 7 bases. V lost 5 bases to trimming and J lost 4 bases; unmatched junction nucleotides: 4. The CDR3 is 13 amino acids. Germline V CDR1 and CDR2: SGHTA, FQGNSA. The CDR3 is CASSVGTAYGYTF. The DNA for the CDR3 is TGTGCCAGCAGCGTGGGGACAGCCTATGGCTACACCTTC.

The chain uses TRBV5-1 and TRBJ1-6; 9 positions match TRBD1. Losses at the gene ends were 3 bases for V and 7 bases for J; bases not matched to a gene: 5. The CDR3 covers 15 residues. Germline V gene lookup returns CDR1 SGHRS and CDR2 YFSETQ. This CDR3 is CASSSGQGNNSPLHF. In nucleotides, the CDR3 is TGCGCCAGCAGCTCAGGACAGGGGAACAATTCACCCCTCCACTTT.

This chain uses TRBV7-8 with TRBJ2-3; TRBD2 agrees at 7 bases. CDR3 length: 15 amino acids. Germline trimming cut 2 bases from V and 14 bases from J; bases unmatched to any gene: 16. Germline-derived CDR1 and CDR2 are SGHVS and FQNEAQ. The CDR3 coding sequence is TGTGCCAGCAGCTTAAGGGCGGGAGAGCCCAGATACGCGTATTTT. It encodes CASSLRAGEPRYAYF.

This clonotype was counted at least ten times. V is TRBV29-1 and J is TRBJ1-2, with a tentative D call TRBD1 (5 bases). The CDR3 contains 15 residues. Looked up from germline, CDR1 is SQVTM and CDR2 is ANQGSEA. Trimming took off 1 base at V and 0 bases at J, with 12 bases between the two ends. CDR3 in amino acids: CSVEGSAGPNYGYTF. CDR3 DNA: TGCAGCGTTGAAGGTTCGGCAGGGCCTAACTATGGCTACACCTTC. Based on the CDR3 plus reference TRBV29-1 and TRBJ1-2, the full variable domain is SAVISQKPSRDICQRGTSLTIQCQVDSQVTMMFWYRQQPGQSLTLIATANQGSEATYESGFVIDKFPISRPNLTFSTLTVSNMSPEDSSIYLCSVEGSAGPNYGYTFGSGTRLTVV.

This clonotype was recorded a few times. This chain connects TRBV2 to TRBJ2-1; D possibly uses TRBD1 or TRBD2 (5 bases each). This CDR3 has 14 residues. The germline V gene has CDR1 SNHLY and CDR2 FYNNEI. V was pared by 3 bases and J by 10 bases, with 16 bases between. The CDR3 region is CASSDGTDGVEQFF. As DNA, the CDR3 is TGTGCCAGCAGTGATGGGACGGACGGGGTAGAGCAGTTCTTC.

This clonotype appeared once. The CDR3, as DNA: TGTGCCAGCAGCCTAGGGGTCCTCACTAGCGTCAATGAGCAGTTCTTC. Translating gives CASSLGVLTSVNEQFF. The rearrangement uses TRBV7-6 and TRBJ2-1, with 7 positions matching TRBD2. The germline V gene encodes CDR1 SGHVS and CDR2 FNYEAQ. The CDR3 has 16 amino acids. V dropped 5 bases and J dropped 6; count of bases not matched to a gene: 13.

This clonotype came up a few times. The chain has TRBV3-1 and TRBJ2-1, with 9 bases identical to TRBD1. Germline CDR1 reads LGHDT; CDR2 reads YNNKEL (reference sequence). The CDR3 runs 14 residues. Trimming cost V 3 bases and J 6 bases; bases outside gene matches: 3. CDR3 bases: TGTGCCAGCAGCCAGGGACAGGGAGGCAATGAGCAGTTCTTC. This encodes CASSQGQGGNEQFF.

The chain is built from TRBV6-5 and TRBJ2-3, with D possibly matching TRBD2 (6 bases). Germline V gene data show CDR1 as MNHEY and CDR2 as SVGAGI. V was clipped by 6 bases and J by 5 bases, with 15 bases between them. CDR3 length: 14 residues. CDR3 in DNA: TGTGCCAGCAGAGACTCTAGCGTTGGAGATACGCAGTATTTT. This codes for CASRDSSVGDTQYF.

The gene calls are TRBV11-3 and TRBJ2-1; D tentatively reads TRBD1 or TRBD2 (6 bases each). Germline V gene sequence: CDR1 SGHNT, CDR2 YENEEA. The CDR3 loop spans 14 amino acids. Trimming left V 5 bases short and J 5 bases short, with 13 bases between. The CDR3 is CASSHPGANNEQFF. In DNA form, the CDR3 reads TGTGCCAGCAGCCATCCGGGGGCAAACAATGAGCAGTTCTTC.

V and J are TRBV12-3 or TRBV12-4 and TRBJ1-5; unclear D gene. The CDR3 has 14 residues. The germline V and J ends were trimmed by 5 bases and 6 bases, with 14 bases remaining between them. The DNA of the CDR3 is TGTGCCAGCAGTACCGGACTAAATGCTCAGCCCCAGCATTTT. It encodes CASSTGLNAQPQHF.

The chain uses TRBV5-1 and TRBJ2-7; 7 nucleotides align to TRBD2. Germline CDR1 and CDR2: SGHRS and YFSETQ. Trimming cost V 3 bases and J 0 bases; bases outside gene matches: 9. The CDR3 consists of 16 residues. In DNA form, the CDR3 reads TGCGCCAGCAGCTGGGGGTCGGGGGACTACTCCTACGAGCAGTACTTC. Protein product: CASSWGSGDYSYEQYF.

This chain uses TRBV20-1 with TRBJ2-3; D remains unclear. The CDR3 is 15 amino acids. Germline V gene sequence: CDR1 DFQATT, CDR2 SNEGSKA (reference sequence). V was cut by 6 bases and J by 2 bases, with 18 bases left in between. CDR3 residues: CSATSLERATDTQYF. The CDR3 DNA is TGCAGTGCCACTTCACTCGAAAGGGCCACAGATACGCAGTATTTT.

This chain links TRBV12-3 or TRBV12-4 with TRBJ1-5; 8 nucleotides agree with TRBD1. The trim removed 5 bases at V and 2 bases at J, leaving 8 bases unmatched. The CDR3 spans 16 residues. Here the CDR3 reads CASSALTGDGNQPQHF. The CDR3 DNA reads as TGTGCCAGCAGTGCCCTGACAGGGGATGGCAATCAGCCCCAGCATTTT.

The gene calls are TRBV6-5 and TRBJ2-4, with 7 bases aligning to TRBD2. The better agreement between TRBJ2-7 and the DNA end casts doubt on the J call. This CDR3 has 17 amino acids. CDR1 and CDR2 (germline): MNHEY, SVGAGI. Here the CDR3 reads CASSYRGVGGSTHEQYF. Written as DNA, the CDR3 is TGTGCCAGCAGTTACCGGGGTGTGGGCGGGAGTACCCACGAGCAGTACTTC.

This clonotype was counted between two and nine times. This chain joins TRBV3-1 and TRBJ1-2; a weak D match, TRBD1 (6 bases). There are 16 residues in the CDR3. The germline V gene encodes CDR1 LGHDT and CDR2 YNNKEL (reference sequence). The V and J ends lost 4 bases and 1 base respectively, with 16 bases between them. CDR3 sequence (DNA): TGTGCCAGCAGCCCGGGACACGGGCGCCTTAACTATGGCTACACCTTC. Translation: CASSPGHGRLNYGYTF.

In its sample, this clonotype was seen once. The CDR3 is CASWTGGNGANVLTF. DNA of the CDR3: TGTGCCAGCTGGACAGGGGGCAATGGGGCCAACGTCCTGACTTTC. The chain recombines TRBV6-1 with TRBJ2-6, with 11 bases lining up with TRBD1. The CDR3 totals 15 residues. The ends lost 8 bases at V and 3 bases at J; junction bases unmatched: 3. In germline, CDR1 is MNHNS, CDR2 SASEGT.

This chain links TRBV5-1 with TRBJ2-1, with D perhaps TRBD2 (6 bases). With 5 bases removed from V and 0 bases from J, the gap between germline ends came to 15 bases. The CDR3 sequence is 16 residues long. Germline CDR1 reads SGHRS; CDR2 reads YFSETQ. The CDR3 loop reads CASSPGLLNSYNEQFF. In nucleotides, the CDR3 is TGCGCCAGCAGTCCGGGACTTCTGAACTCCTACAATGAGCAGTTCTTC.

V gene TRBV20-1 combines with J gene TRBJ1-2; weak D call: TRBD1 (6 bases). V was clipped by 3 bases and J by 5 bases, with 13 bases between them. This CDR3 comprises 13 residues. Germline lookup yields CDR1 DFQATT and CDR2 SNEGSKA (reference sequence). The CDR3, as DNA: TGCAGTGCTAGGCGACAAACAGGGTATGGCTACACCTTC. Amino acids: CSARRQTGYGYTF.

This clonotype was observed at least ten times. At one of its ends the junction is not consistent with the germline gene, which may arise from a read error. The chain links TRBV5-1 to TRBJ2-1; tentatively, D is TRBD2 (5 bases). The CDR3 contains 13 residues. Germline CDR1 reads SGHRS; CDR2 reads YFSETQ. The CDR3 DNA is TGTGCCAGCAGTCCCGGGGCCTACAATGAGCAGTTCTTC. Translating it yields CASSPGAYNEQFF.